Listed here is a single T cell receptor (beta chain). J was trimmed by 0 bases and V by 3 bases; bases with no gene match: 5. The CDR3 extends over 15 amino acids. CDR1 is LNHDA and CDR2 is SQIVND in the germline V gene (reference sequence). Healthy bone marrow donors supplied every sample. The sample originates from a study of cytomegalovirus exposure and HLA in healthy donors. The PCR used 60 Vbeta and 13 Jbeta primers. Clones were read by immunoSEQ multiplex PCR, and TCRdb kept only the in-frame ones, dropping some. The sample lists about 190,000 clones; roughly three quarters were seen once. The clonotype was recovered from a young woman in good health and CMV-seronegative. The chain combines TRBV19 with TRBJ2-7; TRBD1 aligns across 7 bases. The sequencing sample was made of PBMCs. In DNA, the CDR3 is TGTGCCAGTAGTATTTCTGGGGACAGCTCCTACGAGCAGTACTTC. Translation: CASSISGDSSYEQYF.